A single sample is the source of the 8 T cell receptor beta chains below, sequenced in a study of early T cells in non-severe SARS-CoV-2 infection. TCRdb reprocessed the 5' RACE reads with MiXCR, giving one entry per CDR3 protein. The table records around 26,000 distinct CDR3 sequences, about 4% of them present only once. Sequenced sample: whole blood. Source of these receptors: an adult who was a healthcare worker with PCR-confirmed SARS-CoV-2 infection or an uninfected control (not recorded which).

This clonotype was seen at least ten times. V usage is TRBV5-1 and J usage is TRBJ2-3; TRBD2 matches at 7 bases. The CDR3 runs to 15 residues. V was pared by 2 bases and J by 1 base, with 4 bases of the junction left unmatched. The V gene's germline CDR1 is SGHRS and CDR2 YFSETQ. The CDR3 DNA follows: TGCGCCAGCAGCTTTAGCGGGCCCGGCACAGATACGCAGTATTTT. Translation: CASSFSGPGTDTQYF.

This clonotype ranks as medium-sized. The chain employs TRBV29-1 and TRBJ1-2, with D unclear. V gave up 1 base and J gave up 4 bases, with 10 bases separating them. The CDR3 covers 13 residues. Germline V gives CDR1 SQVTM, CDR2 ANQGSEA. This chain's CDR3 is CSVEGGEVYGYTF. The CDR3 DNA follows: TGCAGCGTTGAAGGTGGTGAGGTCTATGGCTACACCTTC.

The CDR3 nucleotides read TGCGCCAGCAGCCCCGGGACTCGAGTGGATACGCAGTATTTT. It encodes CASSPGTRVDTQYF. The genes are TRBV5-1 and TRBJ2-3; D may be TRBD2 (6 bases). V was trimmed by 4 bases and J by 6 bases, leaving 15 bases between them. Germline V lookup: CDR1 SGHRS, CDR2 YFSETQ. This CDR3 is built from 14 residues.

At least ten counts were recorded for this clonotype. This rearrangement joins TRBV12-3 or TRBV12-4 to TRBJ1-4; 9 positions agree with TRBD1. V dropped 6 bases and J dropped 7; count of bases not matched to a gene: 6. This CDR3 comprises 14 residues. The CDR3 region has the DNA TGTGCCAGCAGACAGGGGGCTGGGGGTGAAAAACTGTTTTTT. Residues: CASRQGAGGEKLFF.

There are many counts of this clonotype. The J gene is TRBJ2-7, the V gene TRBV2; 9 bases are shared with TRBD2. V was clipped by 7 bases and J by 3 bases; unmatched bases: 7. This CDR3 is built from 14 residues. CDR1 is SNHLY and CDR2 is FYNNEI in the germline V gene. The CDR3: CASKSGRTNYEQYF. CDR3 nucleotide sequence: TGTGCCAGCAAAAGCGGGAGGACTAACTACGAGCAGTACTTC. Supplemented by reference TRBV2 and TRBJ2-7, the full variable domain reads EPEVTQTPSHQVTQMGQEVILRCVPISNHLYFYWYRQILGQKVEFLVSFYNNEISEKSEIFDDQFSVERPDGSNFTLKIRSTKLEDSAMYFCASKSGRTNYEQYFGPGTRLTVT.

This clonotype was detected many times. The chain recombines TRBV20-1 with TRBJ2-1; D possibly corresponds to TRBD1 (6 bases). Germline values: CDR1 DFQATT, CDR2 SNEGSKA (reference sequence). Trimming took 8 bases from V and 0 from J, leaving 14 bases between them. The CDR3 sequence is 14 residues long. DNA of the CDR3: TGCAGTACCACAGGGACGAGCTCCTACAATGAGCAGTTCTTC. Protein product: CSTTGTSSYNEQFF.

There are many counts of this clonotype. The chain links TRBV20-1 to TRBJ2-3, with TRBD2 matching over 8 bases. Germline CDR1 is DFQATT and CDR2 is SNEGSKA (reference sequence). V was pared by 3 bases and J by 0 bases, with 2 bases of the junction left unmatched. The CDR3 contains 14 residues. The CDR3 sequence is CSASGRASTDTQYF. CDR3 bases: TGCAGTGCTAGCGGGAGGGCTAGCACAGATACGCAGTATTTT.

This clonotype has ten or more counts. The rearrangement uses TRBV20-1 and TRBJ1-3; 11 bases map to TRBD1. Looked up from germline, CDR1 is DFQATT and CDR2 is SNEGSKA (reference sequence). The CDR3 runs to 13 residues. J gave up 7 bases and V 5 bases, and 4 bases lay outside the gene matches. The CDR3, as DNA: TGCAGTGCTCCTGGGACAGGGGGGAACACCATATATTTT. Translated: CSAPGTGGNTIYF.